This T cell receptor beta chain comes out of a study of beta chain features in type 1 diabetes. Reverse transcription of all isolated RNA meant that expressed TCRB transcripts were sequenced. The table came from immunoSEQ multiplex PCR; TCRdb's copy has only in-frame clones and leaves some out. The table includes around 280,000 clones, 8% detected once. V trimming: 2 bases; J trimming: 5 bases; junction bases outside the gene matches: 5. Germline CDR1 MNHEY, CDR2 SVGAGI. The CDR3 spans 15 residues. A word on this clone: Antigen specificity is unknown.

Study-wide findings and caveats: Insertion counts at VDJ junctions were lower in type 1 diabetes patients, who also showed more deletions there.

The sequence came from a woman under 30 in good health. The sample comprised central memory CD4+ T cells from blood. The V call is TRBV6-5, the J call TRBJ2-1; 8 nucleotides match TRBD2. Here the CDR3 reads CASSYGTRTNNEQFF. In DNA, the CDR3 is TGTGCCAGCAGTTACGGGACTAGAACGAACAATGAGCAGTTCTTC.